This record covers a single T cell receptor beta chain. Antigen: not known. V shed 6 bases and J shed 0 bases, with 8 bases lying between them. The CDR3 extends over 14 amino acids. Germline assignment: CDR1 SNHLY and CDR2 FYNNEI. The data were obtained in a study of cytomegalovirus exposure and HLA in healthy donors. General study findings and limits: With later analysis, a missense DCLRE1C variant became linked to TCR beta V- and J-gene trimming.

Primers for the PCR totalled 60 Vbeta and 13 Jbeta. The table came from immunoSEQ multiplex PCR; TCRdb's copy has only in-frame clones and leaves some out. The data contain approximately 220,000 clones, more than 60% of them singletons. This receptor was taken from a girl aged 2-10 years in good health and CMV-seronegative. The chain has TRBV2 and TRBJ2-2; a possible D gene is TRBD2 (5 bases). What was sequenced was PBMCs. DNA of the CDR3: TGTGCCAGCAGGGAGAGGGCGAACACCGGGGAGCTGTTTTTT. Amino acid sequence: CASRERANTGELFF. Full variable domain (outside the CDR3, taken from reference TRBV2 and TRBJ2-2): EPEVTQTPSHQVTQMGQEVILRCVPISNHLYFYWYRQILGQKVEFLVSFYNNEISEKSEIFDDQFSVERPDGSNFTLKIRSTKLEDSAMYFCASRERANTGELFFGEGSRLTVL.